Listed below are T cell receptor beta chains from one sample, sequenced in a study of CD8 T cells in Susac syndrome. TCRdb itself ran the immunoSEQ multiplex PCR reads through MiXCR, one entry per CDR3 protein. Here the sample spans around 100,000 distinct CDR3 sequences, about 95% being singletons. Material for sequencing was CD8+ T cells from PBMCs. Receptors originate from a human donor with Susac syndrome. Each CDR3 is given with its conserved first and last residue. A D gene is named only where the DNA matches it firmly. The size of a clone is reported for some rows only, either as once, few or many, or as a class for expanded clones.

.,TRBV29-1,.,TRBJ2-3,TGCAGCGTTGATATATTGGACAGACCGACGCAGTATTTT,CSVDILDRPTQYF
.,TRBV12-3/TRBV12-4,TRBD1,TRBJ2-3,TGTGCCAGCAGCTCGACAGGGGCCGATACGCAGTATTTT,CASSSTGADTQYF
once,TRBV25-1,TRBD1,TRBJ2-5,TGTGCCAGCAGTAAGACAGGGGGCGGAGAGACCCAGTACTTC,CASSKTGGGETQYF
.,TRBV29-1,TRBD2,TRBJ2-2,TGCAGCGTTGGGGCTCGGGCGGGAGGACGGACCGGGGAGCTGTTTTTT,CSVGARAGGRTGELFF
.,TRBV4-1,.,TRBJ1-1,TGCGCCAGCAGCCAAGACTCCGGGTACACTGAAGCTTTCTTT,CASSQDSGYTEAFF
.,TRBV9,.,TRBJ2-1,TGTGCCAGCAGCGCTCCTCCGGGGACCAGGAATGAGCAGTTCTTC,CASSAPPGTRNEQFF
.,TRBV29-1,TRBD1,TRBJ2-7,TGCAGCGTTGCCTTGAGACAGGGTCTATACGAGCAGTACTTC,CSVALRQGLYEQYF
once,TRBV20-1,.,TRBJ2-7,TGCAGTGCTAGAGAGACAGGGAGGGTATACGAGCAGTACTTC,CSARETGRVYEQYF
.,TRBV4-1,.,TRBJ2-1,TGCGCCAGCAGCCAAGTCAGCGGCTTCTACAATGAGCAGTTCTTC,CASSQVSGFYNEQFF
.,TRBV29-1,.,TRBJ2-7,TGCAGCGTTGAAGGGTTGCGGGGCAGCTCCTACGAGCAGTACTTC,CSVEGLRGSSYEQYF
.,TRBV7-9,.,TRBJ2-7,TGTGCCAGCACCGAGGACTACGAGCAGTACTTC,CASTEDYEQYF
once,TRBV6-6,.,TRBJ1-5,TGTGCCAGCAGTTACCTCGACGATGGGCAGCCCCAGCATTTT,CASSYLDDGQPQHF
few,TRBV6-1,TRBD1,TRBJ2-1,TGTGCCAGCAGCTTTGTGTCGGACCCAGGGGGCAATGAGCAGTTCTTC,CASSFVSDPGGNEQFF
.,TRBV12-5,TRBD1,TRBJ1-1,TGTGCTAGTGGTTTGGGGACAGGGAACACTGAAGCTTTCTTT,CASGLGTGNTEAFF
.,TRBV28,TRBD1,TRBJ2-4,TGTGCCAGCAGTCTCCGGGACAGGGGGCGCCGACGCATTCAGTACTTC,CASSLRDRGRRRIQYF
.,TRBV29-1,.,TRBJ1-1,TGCAGCGCCCTGGGAACTGAAGCTTTCTTT,CSALGTEAFF
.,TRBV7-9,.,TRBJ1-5,TGTGCCAGCAGCTCAGGCGATTCTAATCAGCCCCAGCATTTT,CASSSGDSNQPQHF
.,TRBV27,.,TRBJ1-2,TGTGCCAGCAGTTCCCCACAGCAAGCTAACTATGGCTACACCTTC,CASSSPQQANYGYTF
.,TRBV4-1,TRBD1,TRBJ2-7,TGCGCCAGCAGCCTTCCGGGACAGGGTTACGAGCAGTACTTC,CASSLPGQGYEQYF
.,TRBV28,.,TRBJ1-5,TGTGCCAGCGGCGAGCGCAATCAGCCCCAGCATTTT,CASGERNQPQHF
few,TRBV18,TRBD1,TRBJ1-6,TGTGCCAGCTCACCGGACAGGGGGAATTCACCCCTCCACTTT,CASSPDRGNSPLHF
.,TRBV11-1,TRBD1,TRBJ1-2,TGTGCCAGCAGCTTAAGGGACAGGGACTATGGCTACACCTTC,CASSLRDRDYGYTF
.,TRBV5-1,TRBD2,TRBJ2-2,TGCGCCAGCAGAGGACTAGCGGGGGTAACCGGGGAGCTGTTTTTT,CASRGLAGVTGELFF
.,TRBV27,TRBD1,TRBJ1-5,TGTGCCAGCGGTTTTAAACCGGGACAGGGGAGCAATCAGCCCCAGCATTTT,CASGFKPGQGSNQPQHF
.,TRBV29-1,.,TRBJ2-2,TGCAGCGTTGAAGGGGACATAAACACCGGGGAGCTGTTTTTT,CSVEGDINTGELFF
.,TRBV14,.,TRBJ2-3,TGTGCCAGCAGACAAGGAGTCCCGGGACCAGATACGCAGTATTTT,CASRQGVPGPDTQYF
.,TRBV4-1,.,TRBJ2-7,TGCGCCAGCAGCCCCAGTCAGGACAACTACGAGCAGTACTTC,CASSPSQDNYEQYF
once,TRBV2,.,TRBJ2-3,TGTGCCAGCAGGAGGGTAGATACGCAGTATTTT,CASRRVDTQYF
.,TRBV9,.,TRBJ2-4,TGTGCCAGCAGCGTAGTCCAGGGGTACTTC,CASSVVQGYF